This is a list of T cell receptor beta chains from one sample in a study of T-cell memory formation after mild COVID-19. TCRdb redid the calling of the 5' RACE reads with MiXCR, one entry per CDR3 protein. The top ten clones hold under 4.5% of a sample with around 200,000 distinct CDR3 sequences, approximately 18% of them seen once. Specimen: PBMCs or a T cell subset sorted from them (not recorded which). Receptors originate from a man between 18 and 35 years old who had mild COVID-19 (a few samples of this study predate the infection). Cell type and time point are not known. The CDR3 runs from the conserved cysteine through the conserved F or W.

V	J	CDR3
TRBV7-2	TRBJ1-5	CASTPSGPGNQPQHF
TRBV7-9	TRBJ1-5	CASSKAHINQPQHF
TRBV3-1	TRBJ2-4	CASSLTANIQYF
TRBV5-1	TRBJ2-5	CASSLANGLMQGDQYF
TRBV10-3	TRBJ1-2	CAIRWDGRVYGYTF
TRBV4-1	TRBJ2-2	CASSPDRGLRELFF
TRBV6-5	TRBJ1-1	CASSLDRGLSTEAFF
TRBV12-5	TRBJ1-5	CASGLGEANQPQHF
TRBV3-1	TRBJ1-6	CASSPGRPPLHF
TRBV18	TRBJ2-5	CASSRGPQGARETQYF
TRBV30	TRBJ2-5	CAWSVNLETQYF
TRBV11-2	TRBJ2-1	CASSLAPLESAAYNEQFF
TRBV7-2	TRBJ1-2	CASSLRQGANYGYTF
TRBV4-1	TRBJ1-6	CASSPRSVDSPLHF
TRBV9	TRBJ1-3	CASSVGRTPGTIYF
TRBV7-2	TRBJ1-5	CASSKGQGARQPQHF
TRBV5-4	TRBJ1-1	CASGLDSTEAFF
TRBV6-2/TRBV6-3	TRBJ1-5	CASRQGINQPQHF
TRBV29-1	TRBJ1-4	CSVLQAGEKLFF
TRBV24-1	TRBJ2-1	CATSGQTGKYDEQFF
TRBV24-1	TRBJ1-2	CATSDLEGDDGYTF
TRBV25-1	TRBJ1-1	CASSEFGSNTEAFF
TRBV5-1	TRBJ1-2	CASSLASYGYTF
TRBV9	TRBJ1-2	CASSANVANYGYTF
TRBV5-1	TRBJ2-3	CASSLELGRDTQYF
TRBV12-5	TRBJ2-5	CASGSWTTETQYF
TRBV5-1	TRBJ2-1	CASSPPGGSYNEQFF
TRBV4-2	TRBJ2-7	CASSPDPNYEQYF
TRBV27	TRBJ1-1	CASSRVGGRGVNTEAFF
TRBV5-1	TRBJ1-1	CASSLEGVRTNTEAFF
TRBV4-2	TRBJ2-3	CASSHGASGRTDTQYF
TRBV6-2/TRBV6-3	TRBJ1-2	CASSFPAGQAYGYTF
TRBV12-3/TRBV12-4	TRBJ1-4	CASRPGGRGLGKLFF
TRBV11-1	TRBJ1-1	CASMDRWRNTEAFF
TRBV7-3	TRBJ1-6	CASSLRQGDNSPLHF
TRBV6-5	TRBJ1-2	CASSLGLLGYGYTF
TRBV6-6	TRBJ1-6	CASSYLRVSGNNSPLHF
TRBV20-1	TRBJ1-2	CSASVRQGAYGYTF
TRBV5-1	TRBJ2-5	CASSDPGGGETQYF
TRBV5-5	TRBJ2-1	CASSSGQYYNEQFF
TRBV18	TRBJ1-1	CASSPPGWGGTEAFF
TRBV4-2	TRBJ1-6	CASSQEAGSNNSPLHF
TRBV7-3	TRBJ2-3	CASSATSGGALDTQYF
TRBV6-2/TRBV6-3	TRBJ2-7	CATGSHPSYEQYF
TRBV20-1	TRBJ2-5	CSAIIPPSQETQYF
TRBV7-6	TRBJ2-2	CASSLAGGAANTGELFF